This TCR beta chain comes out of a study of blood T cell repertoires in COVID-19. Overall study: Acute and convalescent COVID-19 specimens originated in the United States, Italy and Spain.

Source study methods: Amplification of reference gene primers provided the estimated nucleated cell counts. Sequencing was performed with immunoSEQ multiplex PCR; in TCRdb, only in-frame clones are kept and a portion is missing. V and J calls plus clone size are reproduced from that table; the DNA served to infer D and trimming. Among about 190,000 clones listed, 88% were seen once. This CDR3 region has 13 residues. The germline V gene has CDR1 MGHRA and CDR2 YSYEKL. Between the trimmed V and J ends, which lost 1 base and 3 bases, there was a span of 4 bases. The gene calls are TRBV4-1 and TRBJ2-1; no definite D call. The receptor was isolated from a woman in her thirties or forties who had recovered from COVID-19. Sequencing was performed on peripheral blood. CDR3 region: CASSQGSYNEQFF. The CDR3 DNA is TGCGCCAGCAGCCAAGGCAGCTACAATGAGCAGTTCTTC.